This TCR beta chain was documented in a study of blood T cell repertoires in COVID-19 (dated by TCRdb to about 2020). In the study overall: Collaborator samples came from the United States, Italy and Spain and covered acute and convalescent phases of COVID-19. The material from the prospective study consisted of cDNA or gDNA derived from T cells, B-cell-depleted T cells, or PBMCs. The dataset comprised deeply sampled blood TCRbeta repertoires from subjects exposed to, actively infected with, or recovered from COVID-19. The repertoires were released in a freely available public database intended as a resource for research on the immune response to SARS-CoV-2. Samples were obtained from the ongoing ImmuneRACE study (first 160 participants) and from 1,254 subjects provided by 6 global collaborators. Nearly every sample came with metadata listing a de-identified subject ID, COVID-19 status, age in years and sex. Where available, HLA class I and class II types were taken from metadata supplied by the sample provider and were not determined by assay-based typing.

TCRbeta CDR3 regions were amplified from genomic DNA using the immunoSEQ Assay, a bias-controlled multiplex PCR. The source study handled its data this way. Nucleated cell counts per sample were estimated from amplification of reference gene primers within the assay. To quantify the absolute abundance of each unique TCRbeta CDR3 rearrangement, sequence reads were collapsed and filtered. Productive Simpson clonality was computed per sample as the square root of Simpson's diversity index over productive rearrangements. TCRdb retrieved this table from immuneACCESS and kept in-frame rearrangements only. Not all clones are present; in checked studies, unresolved V genes account for under half, and no reason is known for the remainder. V and J calls and clone size are given by that table; D and trimming were obtained from the DNA. The sample table shows approximately 110,000 clones, and roughly four fifths are seen once. The biggest ten clones account for roughly 8.2% of the sample.

The CDR3 covers 21 residues, taking in both the cysteine and the phenylalanine. Only the CDR3 portion is preserved as DNA: 63 bases, with reading frame beginning at the first base. From a lookup of the germline V gene, CDR1 and CDR2 are MDHEN and SYDVKM. V and J are trimmed by 2 bases and 1 base, and the gene matches miss 17 bases of the junction. Whole blood was collected in K2EDTA tubes by collaborating institutions according to the institutions' own protocols. For TCRbeta analysis, collaborators shipped samples in one of three forms: frozen whole blood, isolated PBMCs, or DNA extracted from either of those sample types. Study-level results and caveats: Clinical and demographic metadata were provided uncurated, with the amount varying by source and participant.

Regarding this clone: What this receptor recognizes is not known. No clone much larger than this one lies a single base away; base qualities are absent.

The source of this sequence is a man between 70 and 80 years old with acute or convalescent COVID-19. The sequence is built from TRBV28 and TRBJ2-6; TRBD1 agrees with 7 junctional bases. The sample taken for sequencing was peripheral blood. The DNA sequence is given as TGTGCCAGCAGTTTAGGGCCTATTCGACAGGGATATTCATCTGGGGCCAACGTCCTGACTTTC. This encodes CASSLGPIRQGYSSGANVLTF.